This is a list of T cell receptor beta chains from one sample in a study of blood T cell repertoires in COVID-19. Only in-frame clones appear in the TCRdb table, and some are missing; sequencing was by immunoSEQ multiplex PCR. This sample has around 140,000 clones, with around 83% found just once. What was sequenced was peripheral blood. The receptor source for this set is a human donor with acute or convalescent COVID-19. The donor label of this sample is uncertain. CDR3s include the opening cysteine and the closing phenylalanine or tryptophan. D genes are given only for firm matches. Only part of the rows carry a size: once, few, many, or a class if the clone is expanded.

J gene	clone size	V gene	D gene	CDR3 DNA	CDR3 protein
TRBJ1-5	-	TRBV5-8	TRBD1	TGTGCCAGCAGCTGGGACAGGGCGGGGCAGCCCCAGCATTTT	CASSWDRAGQPQHF
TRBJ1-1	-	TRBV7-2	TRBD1	TGTGCCAGCAGCTCCGGACAGGACACTGAAGCTTTCTTT	CASSSGQDTEAFF
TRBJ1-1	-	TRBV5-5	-	TGTGCCAGCGAGTGGGGGCAGAACACTGAAGCTTTCTTT	CASEWGQNTEAFF
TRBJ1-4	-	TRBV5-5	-	TGTGCCAGCAGCTTGGAAGCGGGAACTAATGAAAAACTGTTTTTT	CASSLEAGTNEKLFF
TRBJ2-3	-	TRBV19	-	TGTGCCAGTAGTCAATGGCAGGTGAACACAGATACGCAGTATTTT	CASSQWQVNTDTQYF
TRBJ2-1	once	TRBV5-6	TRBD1	TGTGCCAGCAGCGCATACCGTTTGGACAGGGAAGACAATGAGCAGTTCTTC	CASSAYRLDREDNEQFF
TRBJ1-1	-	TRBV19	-	TGTGCCAGTTTAGGAGAAGACACTGAAGCTTTCTTT	CASLGEDTEAFF
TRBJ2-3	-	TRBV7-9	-	TGTGCCAGCAGACCACAGGGGACTAGCACAGATACGCAGTATTTT	CASRPQGTSTDTQYF
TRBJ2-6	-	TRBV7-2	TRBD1	TGTGCCAGCAGCTGGGACAGGGGATACTCTGGGGCCAACGTCCTGACTTTC	CASSWDRGYSGANVLTF
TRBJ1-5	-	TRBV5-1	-	TGCGCCAGCAGCCCGACTGATAGCAATCAGCCCCAGCATTTT	CASSPTDSNQPQHF
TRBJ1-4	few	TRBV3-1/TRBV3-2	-	TGTGCCAGCAGCCTACAGGGTCAGTCTAATGAAAAACTGTTTTTT	CASSLQGQSNEKLFF
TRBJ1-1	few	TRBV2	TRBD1	TGTGCCAGCAGGATCGGACAGGCTGGTTTCGGTGAAGCTTTCTTT	CASRIGQAGFGEAFF
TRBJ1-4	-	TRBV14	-	TGTGCCAGCAGCCAAATGACACCCTCAACTGAAAAACTGTTTTTT	CASSQMTPSTEKLFF
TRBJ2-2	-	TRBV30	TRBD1	TGTGCCTGGAGTGTACAGGGGGCCGGGGAGCTGTTTTTT	CAWSVQGAGELFF
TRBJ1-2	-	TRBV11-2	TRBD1	TGTGCCAGCAGCTTAGGCGGACAGGGGAACTATGGCTACACCTTC	CASSLGGQGNYGYTF
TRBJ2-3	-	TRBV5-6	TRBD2	TGTGCCAGCAGCTTGGTGGGCGGGGGTAACACAGATACGCAGTATTTT	CASSLVGGGNTDTQYF
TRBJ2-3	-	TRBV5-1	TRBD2	TGCGCCAGCAGCTTGACTAGCGGGGGGTCCACAGATACGCAGTATTTT	CASSLTSGGSTDTQYF
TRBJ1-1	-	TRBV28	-	TGTGCCAGCAAAATAGCCGACAGGATAAACACTGAAGCTTTCTTT	CASKIADRINTEAFF
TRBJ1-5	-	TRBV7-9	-	TGTGCCAGCAGACACACATTGTATAGCAATCAGCCCCAGCATTTT	CASRHTLYSNQPQHF
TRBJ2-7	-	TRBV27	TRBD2	TGTGCCAGCACCTTGAGCAGCGGGGGGGCCAGCGAGCAGTACTTC	CASTLSSGGASEQYF
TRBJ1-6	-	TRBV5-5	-	TGTGCCAGCAGCCGCGAGGGTATCTCACCCCTCCACTTT	CASSREGISPLHF
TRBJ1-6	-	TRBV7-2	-	TGTGCCAGCAGCCCTATCGGCTCCACCGAGGGTGAAAATTCACCCCTCCACTTT	CASSPIGSTEGENSPLHF
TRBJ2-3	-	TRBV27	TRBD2	TGTGCCAGCAGTTGGAGTAGCGGGAGCACAGATACGCAGTATTTT	CASSWSSGSTDTQYF
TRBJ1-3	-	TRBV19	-	TGTGCCAGTAGTAGGCTCTCATCCTCTGGAAACACCATATATTTT	CASSRLSSSGNTIYF
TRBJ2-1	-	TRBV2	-	TGTGCCAGCAGTGGAGTCGTCACTACCTTCTACAATGAGCAGTTCTTC	CASSGVVTTFYNEQFF
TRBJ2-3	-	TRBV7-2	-	TGTGCCAGCAGCTTCGCGGGACAGAACACAGATACGCAGTATTTT	CASSFAGQNTDTQYF
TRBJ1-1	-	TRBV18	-	TGTGCCAGCTCACCGGGCTTACAGGGCACTGAAGCTTTCTTT	CASSPGLQGTEAFF
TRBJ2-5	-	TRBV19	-	TGTGCCAGTAGTTTTTCTAGTGAAGAGACCCAGTACTTC	CASSFSSEETQYF
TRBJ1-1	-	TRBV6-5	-	TGTGCCAGCAGTTACTCTAACACCAACACTGAAGCTTTCTTT	CASSYSNTNTEAFF
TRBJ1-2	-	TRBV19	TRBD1	TGTGCCAGTAGCCCTGGGACAGGTCGACCTAACTATGGCTACACCTTC	CASSPGTGRPNYGYTF
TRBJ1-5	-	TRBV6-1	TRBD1	TGTGCCAGCAGTGAGGGACAGTTCAATCAGCCCCAGCATTTT	CASSEGQFNQPQHF
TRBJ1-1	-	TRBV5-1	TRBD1	TGCGCCAGCAGCTTGGAGGGACAGGGGGCGGCTGAAGCTTTCTTT	CASSLEGQGAAEAFF
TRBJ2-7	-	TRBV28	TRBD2	TGTGCCAGCAGTCCAGGGGGTGCGGGGGGGCCCCACGAGCAGTACTTC	CASSPGGAGGPHEQYF
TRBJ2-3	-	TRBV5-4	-	TGTGCCAGCAGCCCGAGTGGGGGGGCATTAGATACGCAGTATTTT	CASSPSGGALDTQYF
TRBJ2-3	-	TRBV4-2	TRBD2	TGTGCCAGCAGCCTCCAACTAGCGGGTGAGGGAGATACGCAGTATTTT	CASSLQLAGEGDTQYF
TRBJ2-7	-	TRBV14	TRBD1	TGTGCCACCGGACAGGGGGTGTACGAGCAGTACTTC	CATGQGVYEQYF
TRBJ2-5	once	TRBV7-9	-	TGTGCCAGCAATTTCGGGGGGCAGGAGTCAGAGACCCAGTACTTC	CASNFGGQESETQYF
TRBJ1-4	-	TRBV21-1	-	TGTGCCAGCAGCAAAACCGCCTCATATGAACTTTACGGGACAGGGGCAACTAATGAAAAACTGTTTTTT	CASSKTASYELYGTGATNEKLFF
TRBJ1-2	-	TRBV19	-	TGTGCCAGTAGTATTCGGGGGGCCGATGGCTACACCTTC	CASSIRGADGYTF
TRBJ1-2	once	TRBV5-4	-	TGTGCCAGCAGCATAACACAGGGATCCTATGGCTACACCTTC	CASSITQGSYGYTF
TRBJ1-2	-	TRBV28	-	TGTGCCAGCATCCCTCCCGACAGGAACTATGGCTACACCTTC	CASIPPDRNYGYTF
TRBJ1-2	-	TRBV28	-	TGTGCCAGCAGTCCCCCCGATGGGGGCGATTTCAACTATGGCTACACCTTC	CASSPPDGGDFNYGYTF
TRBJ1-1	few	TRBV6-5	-	TGTGCCAGCAGTTACTCTCTGGCCACCATGAACACTGAAGCTTTCTTT	CASSYSLATMNTEAFF
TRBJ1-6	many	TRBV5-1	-	TGCGCCAGCAGCTCCCGTTCGGGGGATTCACCCCTCCACTTT	CASSSRSGDSPLHF
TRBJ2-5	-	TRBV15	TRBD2	TGTGCCACCAGCAGAGATTTAGGCGGTAGCGGGGATCTTCAAGAGACCCAGTACTTC	CATSRDLGGSGDLQETQYF
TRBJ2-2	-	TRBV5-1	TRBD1	TGCGCCAGCAGCACCCGACAGGGGTCCGGGGAGCTGTTTTTT	CASSTRQGSGELFF
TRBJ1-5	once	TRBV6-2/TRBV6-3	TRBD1	TGTGCCAGCAGTTACGGCCAGGGGGGACGGGCTCAGCCCCAGCATTTT	CASSYGQGGRAQPQHF
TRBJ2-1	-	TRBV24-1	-	TGTGCCACCAGTGATCTTTTAGCGGAAAGCTACAATGAGCAGTTCTTC	CATSDLLAESYNEQFF
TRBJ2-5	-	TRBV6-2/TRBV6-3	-	TGTGCCAGCAGTTACTCGTACTACCAAGAGACCCAGTACTTC	CASSYSYYQETQYF
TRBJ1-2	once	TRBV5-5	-	TGTGCCAGCAGCTTGGCCCGACAGCACCCAAAGTTC	CASSLARQHPKF
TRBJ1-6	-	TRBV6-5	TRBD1	TGTGCCAGCAGGGGACAGGGGGATTCACCCCTCCACTTT	CASRGQGDSPLHF
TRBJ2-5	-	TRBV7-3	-	TGTGCCAGCAGCTTAGATGGAGGTCGAGGGGAGACCCAGTACTTC	CASSLDGGRGETQYF
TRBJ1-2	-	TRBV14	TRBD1	TGTGCCAGCAGCCAACAGGGGGCGTATGGCTACACCTTC	CASSQQGAYGYTF